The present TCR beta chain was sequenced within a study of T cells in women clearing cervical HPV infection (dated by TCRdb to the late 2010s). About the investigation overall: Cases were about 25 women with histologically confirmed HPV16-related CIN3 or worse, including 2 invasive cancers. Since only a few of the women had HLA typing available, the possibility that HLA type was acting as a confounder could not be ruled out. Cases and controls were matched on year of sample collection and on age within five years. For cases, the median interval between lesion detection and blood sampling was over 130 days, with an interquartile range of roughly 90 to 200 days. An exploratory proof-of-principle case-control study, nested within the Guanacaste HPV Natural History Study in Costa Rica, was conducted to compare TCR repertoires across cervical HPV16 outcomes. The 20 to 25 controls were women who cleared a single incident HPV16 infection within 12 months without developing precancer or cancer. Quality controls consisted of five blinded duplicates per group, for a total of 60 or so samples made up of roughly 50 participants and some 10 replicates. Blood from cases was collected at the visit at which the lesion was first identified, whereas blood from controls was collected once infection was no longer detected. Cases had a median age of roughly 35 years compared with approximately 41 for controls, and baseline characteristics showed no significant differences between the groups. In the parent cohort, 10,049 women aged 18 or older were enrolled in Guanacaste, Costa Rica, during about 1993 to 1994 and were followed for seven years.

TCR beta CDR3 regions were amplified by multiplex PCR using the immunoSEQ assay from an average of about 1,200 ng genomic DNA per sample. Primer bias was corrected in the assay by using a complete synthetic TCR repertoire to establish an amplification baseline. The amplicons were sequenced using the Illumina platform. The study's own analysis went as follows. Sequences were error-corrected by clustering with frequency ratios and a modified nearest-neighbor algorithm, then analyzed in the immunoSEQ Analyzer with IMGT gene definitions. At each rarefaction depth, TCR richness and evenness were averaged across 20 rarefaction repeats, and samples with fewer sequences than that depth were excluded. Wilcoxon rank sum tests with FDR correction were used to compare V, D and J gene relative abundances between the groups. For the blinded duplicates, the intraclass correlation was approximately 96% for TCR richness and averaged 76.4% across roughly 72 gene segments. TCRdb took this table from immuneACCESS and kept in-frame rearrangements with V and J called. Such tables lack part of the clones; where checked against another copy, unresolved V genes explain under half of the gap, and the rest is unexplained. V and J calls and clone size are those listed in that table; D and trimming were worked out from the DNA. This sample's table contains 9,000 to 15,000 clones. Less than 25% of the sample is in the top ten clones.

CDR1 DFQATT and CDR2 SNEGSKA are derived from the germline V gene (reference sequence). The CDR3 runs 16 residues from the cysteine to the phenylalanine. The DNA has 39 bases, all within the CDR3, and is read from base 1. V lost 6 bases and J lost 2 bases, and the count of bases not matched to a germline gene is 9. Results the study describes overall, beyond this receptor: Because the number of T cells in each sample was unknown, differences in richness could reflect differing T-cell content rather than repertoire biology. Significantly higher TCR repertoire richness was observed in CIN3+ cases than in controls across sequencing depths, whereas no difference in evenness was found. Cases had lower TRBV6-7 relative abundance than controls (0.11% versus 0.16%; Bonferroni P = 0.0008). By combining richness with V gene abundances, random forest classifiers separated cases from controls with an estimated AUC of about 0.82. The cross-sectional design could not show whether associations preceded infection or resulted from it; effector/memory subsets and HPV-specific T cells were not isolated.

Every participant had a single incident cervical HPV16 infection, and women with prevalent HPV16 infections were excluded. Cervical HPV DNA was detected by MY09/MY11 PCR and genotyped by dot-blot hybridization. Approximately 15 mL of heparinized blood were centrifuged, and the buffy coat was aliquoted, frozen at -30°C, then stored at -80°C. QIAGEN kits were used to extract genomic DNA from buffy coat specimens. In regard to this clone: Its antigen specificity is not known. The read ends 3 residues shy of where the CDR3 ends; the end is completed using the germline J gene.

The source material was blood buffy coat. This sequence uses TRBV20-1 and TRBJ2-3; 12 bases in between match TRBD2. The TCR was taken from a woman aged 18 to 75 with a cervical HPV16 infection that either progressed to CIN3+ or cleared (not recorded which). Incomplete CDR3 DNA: TGCAGTGCCTCTGGGACTAGCGGGTCACCCACAGATACG. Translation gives CSASGTSGSPTDT. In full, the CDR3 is CSASGTSGSPTDTQYF.